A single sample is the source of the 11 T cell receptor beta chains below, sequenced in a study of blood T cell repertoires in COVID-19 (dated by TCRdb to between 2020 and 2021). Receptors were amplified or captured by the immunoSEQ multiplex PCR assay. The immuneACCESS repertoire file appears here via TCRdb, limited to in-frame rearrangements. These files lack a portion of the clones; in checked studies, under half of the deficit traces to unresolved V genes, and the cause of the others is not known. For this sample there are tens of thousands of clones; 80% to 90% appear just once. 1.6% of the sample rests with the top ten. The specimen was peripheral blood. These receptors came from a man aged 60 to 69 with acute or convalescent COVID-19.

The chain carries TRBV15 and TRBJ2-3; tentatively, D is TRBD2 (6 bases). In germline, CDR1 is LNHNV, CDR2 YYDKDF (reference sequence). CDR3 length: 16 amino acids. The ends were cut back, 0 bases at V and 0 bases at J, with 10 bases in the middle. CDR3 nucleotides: TGTGCCACCAGCAGAGATCGGGCGGGGAGCACAGATACGCAGTATTTT. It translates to CATSRDRAGSTDTQYF.

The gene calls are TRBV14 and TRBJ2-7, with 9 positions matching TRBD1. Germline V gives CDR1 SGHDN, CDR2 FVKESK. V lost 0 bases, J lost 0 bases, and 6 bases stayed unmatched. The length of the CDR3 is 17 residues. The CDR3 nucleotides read TGTGCCAGCAGCCAAGATCGTAGGACAGGGGACTCCTACGAGCAGTACTTC. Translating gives CASSQDRRTGDSYEQYF.

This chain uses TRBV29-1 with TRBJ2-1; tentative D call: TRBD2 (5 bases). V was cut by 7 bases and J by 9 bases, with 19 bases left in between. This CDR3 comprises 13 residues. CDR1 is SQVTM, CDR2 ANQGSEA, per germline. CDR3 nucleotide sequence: TGCAGCGCCGCACGAACGAACGAGGGTGAGCAGTTCTTC. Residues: CSAARTNEGEQFF.

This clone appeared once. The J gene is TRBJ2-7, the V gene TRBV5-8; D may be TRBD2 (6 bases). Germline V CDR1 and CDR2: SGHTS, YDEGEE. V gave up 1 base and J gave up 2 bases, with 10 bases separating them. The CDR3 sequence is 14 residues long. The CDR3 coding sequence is TGTGCCAGCAGCTTGTTCGGGGGAACCTACGAGCAGTACTTC. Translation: CASSLFGGTYEQYF.

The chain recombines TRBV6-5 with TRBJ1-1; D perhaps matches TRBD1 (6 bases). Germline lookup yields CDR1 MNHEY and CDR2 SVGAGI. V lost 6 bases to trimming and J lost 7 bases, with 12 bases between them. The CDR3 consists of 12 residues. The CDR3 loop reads CASSRGQSEAFF. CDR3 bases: TGTGCCAGCAGCCGCGGACAGAGTGAAGCTTTCTTT.

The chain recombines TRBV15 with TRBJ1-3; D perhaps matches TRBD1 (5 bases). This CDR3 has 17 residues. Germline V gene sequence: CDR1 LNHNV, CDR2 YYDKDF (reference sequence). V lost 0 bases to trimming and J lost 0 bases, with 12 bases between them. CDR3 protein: CATSRDVGRSSGNTIYF. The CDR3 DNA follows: TGTGCCACCAGCAGAGATGTGGGGCGATCCTCTGGAAACACCATATATTTT.

CDR3 in amino acids: CASSSSHGYTF. The CDR3 DNA follows: TGTGCCAGCAGCTCGTCTCATGGCTACACCTTC. This chain joins TRBV4-2 and TRBJ1-2, with D uncertain. Germline CDR1 reads LGHNA; CDR2 reads YNFKEQ. V was cut by 5 bases and J by 6 bases, with 7 bases left in between. This CDR3 contains 11 residues.

This CDR3 is CASSSSGTGMNTEAFF. The CDR3 DNA reads as TGCGCCAGCAGCTCCTCCGGGACAGGTATGAACACTGAAGCTTTCTTT. The chain recombines TRBV5-1 with TRBJ1-1; TRBD1 agrees at 8 bases. Looked up from germline, CDR1 is SGHRS and CDR2 is YFSETQ. The CDR3 length is 16 residues. With V trimmed by 3 bases and J by 0 bases, 7 bases remained unmatched.

The CDR3 sequence is CSVAGGAGNTEAFF. CDR3 DNA: TGCAGCGTTGCAGGGGGCGCGGGGAACACTGAAGCTTTCTTT. The chain is built from TRBV29-1 and TRBJ1-1, with TRBD1 identical over 8 bases. Trimming cost V 4 bases and J 1 base; bases outside gene matches: 5. The germline V gene has CDR1 SQVTM and CDR2 ANQGSEA. The CDR3 covers 14 residues.

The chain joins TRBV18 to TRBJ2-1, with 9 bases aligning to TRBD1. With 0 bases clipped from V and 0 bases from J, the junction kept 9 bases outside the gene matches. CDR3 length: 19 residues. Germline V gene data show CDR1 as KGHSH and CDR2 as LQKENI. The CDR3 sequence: CASSPPKTGGRSSYNEQFF. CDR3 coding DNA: TGTGCCAGCTCACCACCCAAGACAGGGGGAAGGAGCTCCTACAATGAGCAGTTCTTC.

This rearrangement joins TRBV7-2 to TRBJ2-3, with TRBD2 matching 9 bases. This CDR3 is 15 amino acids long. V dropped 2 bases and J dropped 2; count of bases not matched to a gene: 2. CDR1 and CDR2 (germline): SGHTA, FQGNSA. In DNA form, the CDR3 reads TGTGCCAGCAGCTTACAGCGGGGGGCCACAGATACGCAGTATTTT. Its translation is CASSLQRGATDTQYF. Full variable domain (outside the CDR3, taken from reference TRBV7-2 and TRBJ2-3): GAGVSQSPSNKVTEKGKDVELRCDPISGHTALYWYRQSLGQGLEFLIYFQGNSAPDKSGLPSDRFSAERTGGSVSTLTIQRTQQEDSAVYLCASSLQRGATDTQYFGPGTRLTVL.